This TCR beta chain emerged from a study of T cells in Graves' hyperthyroidism and ophthalmopathy. Overall study results and limits: A model of 13 V-J features distinguished ophthalmopathy from stable hyperthyroidism. The model identified upcoming ophthalmopathy a median around 6 months ahead of onset. Most clonotypes expanded in the thyroid (above 0.001) were also present in blood.

Used for diagnoses were clinical symptoms, serum thyroxine and TRAb, thyroid ultrasound and orbital computed tomography. Germline V gene data show CDR1 as SGDLS and CDR2 as YYNGEE. Unmatched junction bases numbered 13, after V lost 4 bases and J lost 5 bases. This CDR3 contains 16 residues. As for this clonotype: Its specificity is not known.

The CDR3 regions of TCR beta were amplified from RNA transcripts. The study used the HTBI primer set for a first-round RT-PCR of the TCR CDR3. From the multiplex PCR reads, TCRdb called clonotypes with MiXCR, one entry per CDR3 protein. The profile covers 650,000 to 800,000 distinct CDR3 sequences, with just under 45% appearing a single time and less than 9.5% taken by the ten largest. This TCR derives from an adult man with Graves' disease, either hyperthyroidism or ophthalmopathy (not recorded which). The rearrangement links TRBV9 to TRBJ2-7, with 9 bases aligning to TRBD2. The sequenced material came from peripheral blood or thyroid tissue (not recorded which). The CDR3 here is CASSSAGLAGPDEQYF. The CDR3 DNA is TGTGCCAGCAGCTCGGCGGGGCTAGCGGGACCAGACGAGCAGTACTTC.